Each of the 19 T cell receptor beta chains below was sequenced from the same sample in a study of neurological immune-mediated disorders. Each CDR3 protein gets one entry after TCRdb re-called the 5' RACE reads with MiXCR. The sample consists of 95,000 to 150,000 distinct CDR3 sequences, approximately 3.2% of them appearing once. The specimen was PBMCs. These TCRs come from a young woman with multiple sclerosis.

In its sample, this clonotype was seen many times. The chain carries TRBV5-1 and TRBJ2-2; possibly TRBD2 for D (5 bases). CDR3 length: 15 amino acids. Trimming shortened V by 0 bases and J by 10 bases, and 16 bases separated the two germline ends. Germline values: CDR1 SGHRS, CDR2 YFSETQ. In DNA, the CDR3 is TGCGCCAGCAGCTTGGCCTGGAGGTCCGAGCCGGAGCTGTTTTTT. This encodes CASSLAWRSEPELFF. The whole variable domain, remainder taken from reference TRBV5-1 and TRBJ2-2, is KAGVTQTPRYLIKTRGQQVTLSCSPISGHRSVSWYQQTPGQGLQFLFEYFSETQRNKGNFPGRFSGRQFSNSRSEMNVSTLELGDSALYLCASSLAWRSEPELFFGEGSRLTVL.

In its sample, this clonotype was seen many times. This chain joins TRBV20-1 and TRBJ1-1, with D uncertain. CDR3 length: 15 amino acids. The germline gives CDR1 DFQATT, CDR2 SNEGSKA (reference sequence). The germline V and J ends were trimmed by 6 bases and 2 bases, with 19 bases remaining between them. Here the CDR3 reads CSARDRRFLNTEAFF. The DNA of the CDR3 is TGCAGTGCGCGTGATAGACGGTTCCTTAACACTGAAGCTTTCTTT.

This clonotype was counted many times. This chain connects TRBV12-3 or TRBV12-4 to TRBJ2-5; either TRBD1 or TRBD2 may supply D (5 bases each). The CDR3 length is 13 residues. Trimming removed 5 bases at V and 5 bases at J, with 12 bases between. This CDR3 is CASSPRDGETQYF. DNA for the CDR3: TGTGCCAGCAGTCCCAGGGACGGGGAGACCCAGTACTTC.

This clonotype has at least ten counts. This sequence joins TRBV7-6 and TRBJ2-2, with 12 bases fitting TRBD2. This CDR3 is 20 amino acids long. V was pared by 4 bases and J by 5 bases, with 17 bases of the junction left unmatched. CDR1 is SGHVS and CDR2 is FNYEAQ in the germline V gene. In nucleotides, the CDR3 is TGTGCCAGCAGCTCCACCCAGGCTAGCGGGGGGGCCGTGGTAACCGGGGAGCTGTTTTTT. Translating it yields CASSSTQASGGAVVTGELFF. The entire variable domain, with the rest obtained from reference TRBV7-6 and TRBJ2-2, is as follows: GAGVSQSPRYKVTKRGQDVALRCDPISGHVSLYWYRQALGQGPEFLTYFNYEAQQDKSGLPNDRFSAERPEGSISTLTIQRTEQRDSAMYRCASSSTQASGGAVVTGELFFGEGSRLTVL.

This clonotype was observed many times. The gene calls are TRBV12-3 or TRBV12-4 and TRBJ2-1, with 8 bases identical to TRBD2. J lost 6 bases, V lost 0 bases, and 10 bases had no gene match. The CDR3 covers 17 residues. As DNA, the CDR3 is TGTGCCAGCAGTTTAGCGCGGGGGGAGAGGGGTCGCAATGAGCAGTTCTTC. Its protein product is CASSLARGERGRNEQFF.

A note on this clonotype: No conserved phenylalanine or tryptophan ends this CDR3, so it is likely a read error. The chain uses TRBV29-1 and TRBJ2-1; 7 nucleotides match TRBD2. The CDR3 consists of 10 residues. After removal of 7 bases from V and 11 bases from J, the junction contained 5 bases not matched to a gene. The germline gives CDR1 SQVTM, CDR2 ANQGSEA. Written as DNA, the CDR3 is TGCAGCGGATCAGCGGGAAAGCAGTTCAAC. Its protein is CSGSAGKQFN.

This clonotype was detected ten times or more. The V gene is TRBV18, the J gene TRBJ1-2; D is undetermined. The germline V gene encodes CDR1 KGHSH and CDR2 LQKENI. With 1 base removed from V and 7 bases from J, the gap between germline ends came to 10 bases. This CDR3 has 13 amino acids. The CDR3 DNA sequence: TGTGCCAGCTCACCACGTGGGGAGGCTGGCTACACCTTC. Its translation: CASSPRGEAGYTF.

Many counts were recorded for this clonotype. The rearrangement joins TRBV7-2 to TRBJ1-3, with a tentative D call TRBD1 (5 bases). The CDR3 is 15 amino acids. V lost 2 bases to trimming and J lost 4 bases, with 12 bases between them. The germline CDR1 and CDR2 sequences are SGHTA and FQGNSA. CDR3 region: CASSLRGSRGNTIYF. The CDR3 bases are TGTGCCAGCAGCTTAAGGGGTTCCCGAGGAAACACCATATATTTT. The whole variable domain, remainder taken from reference TRBV7-2 and TRBJ1-3, is GAGVSQSPSNKVTEKGKDVELRCDPISGHTALYWYRQSLGQGLEFLIYFQGNSAPDKSGLPSDRFSAERTGGSVSTLTIQRTQQEDSAVYLCASSLRGSRGNTIYFGEGSWLTVV.

The V call is TRBV20-1, the J call TRBJ2-1; maybe TRBD2 (6 bases). Deletions cut 0 bases from V and 3 bases from J, with 21 bases between. This CDR3 region has 18 residues. Germline V lookup: CDR1 DFQATT, CDR2 SNEGSKA (reference sequence). As DNA, the CDR3 is TGCAGTGCTAGAGATCTGGAGGGAGTAAGAACCCTCTACAATGAGCAGTTCTTC. Protein product: CSARDLEGVRTLYNEQFF.

The sample holds many counts of this clonotype. The chain is built from TRBV20-1 and TRBJ1-1; TRBD1 might be the D (5 bases). Germline V gives CDR1 DFQATT, CDR2 SNEGSKA (reference sequence). The CDR3 totals 18 residues. Trimming took off 6 bases at V and 0 bases at J, with 26 bases between the two ends. The CDR3 sequence is CSAITIPGDRYMNTEAFF. DNA for the CDR3: TGCAGTGCGATCACTATCCCCGGGGACCGATACATGAACACTGAAGCTTTCTTT.

This clonotype was counted at least ten times. The genes are TRBV7-2 and TRBJ2-3, with TRBD2 matching 10 bases. This CDR3 has 16 residues. V lost 3 bases to trimming and J lost 6 bases; unmatched junction nucleotides: 9. Germline CDR1 reads SGHTA; CDR2 reads FQGNSA. The CDR3 loop is CASSFSLAGVKDTQYF. The CDR3 nucleotides read TGTGCCAGCAGCTTTAGCCTAGCGGGAGTGAAGGATACGCAGTATTTT.

This clonotype was counted at least ten times. V gene TRBV12-3 or TRBV12-4 combines with J gene TRBJ2-7; D is perhaps TRBD2 (5 bases). This CDR3 comprises 12 residues. V dropped 8 bases and J dropped 5 bases, with 13 bases sitting between them. As DNA, the CDR3 is TGTGCCAGCCATGAGGGTGGAAACGAGCAGTACTTC. Its translation is CASHEGGNEQYF.

This clonotype showed up many times. The chain joins TRBV6-2 or TRBV6-3 to TRBJ2-1; tentative D call: TRBD1 (6 bases). This CDR3 contains 15 residues. V lost 7 bases, J lost 0 bases, and 13 bases lay in between. CDR1 is MNHEY, CDR2 SVGEGT, per germline. CDR3 in amino acids: CASTVQGYSYNEQFF. The CDR3 bases are TGTGCCAGCACCGTACAGGGATACTCCTACAATGAGCAGTTCTTC.

This clonotype came up many times. The chain carries TRBV12-3 or TRBV12-4 and TRBJ1-2; no clear D. The germline V and J ends were trimmed by 8 bases and 4 bases, with 11 bases remaining between them. The CDR3 is made up of 12 amino acids. This chain's CDR3 is CASAGSTYGYTF. CDR3 coding DNA: TGTGCCAGCGCGGGCAGTACCTATGGCTACACCTTC.

This clonotype was counted ten times or more. This chain connects TRBV20-1 to TRBJ2-5; D perhaps matches TRBD1 (6 bases). This CDR3 region has 13 residues. CDR1 and CDR2 (germline): DFQATT, SNEGSKA (reference sequence). Trimming stripped 6 bases from V and 3 bases from J, with 14 bases between. The CDR3 here is CSAPQGNKETQYF. In DNA form, the CDR3 reads TGCAGTGCACCGCAGGGGAATAAAGAGACCCAGTACTTC.

This clonotype was found many times. The J gene is TRBJ2-7, the V gene TRBV19; D is perhaps TRBD1 or TRBD2 (7 bases each). CDR3 length equals 15 residues. Germline-derived CDR1 and CDR2 are LNHDA and SQIVND (reference sequence). V lost 9 bases, J lost 0 bases, and 18 bases lay in between. The CDR3, as DNA: TGTGCCAGCAGGGGGGGGAGTTTGGGCTCCTACGAGCAGTACTTC. Translation: CASRGGSLGSYEQYF.

This clonotype was seen many times. This rearrangement joins TRBV20-1 to TRBJ1-5; the D is unclear. V dropped 4 bases and J dropped 0 bases, with 13 bases sitting between them. CDR3 size: 15 residues. Germline values: CDR1 DFQATT, CDR2 SNEGSKA (reference sequence). The CDR3 bases are TGCAGTGCTACTGGCGGGCAGAATAGCAATCAGCCCCAGCATTTT. It specifies CSATGGQNSNQPQHF.

At least ten counts were recorded for this clonotype. V is TRBV4-3 and J is TRBJ2-2; D may be TRBD1 (5 bases). The CDR3 is 15 amino acids. Per germline, CDR1 LGHNA and CDR2 YSLEER. V lost 3 bases, J lost 3 bases, and 11 bases lay in between. CDR3 amino acids: CASSQITGDTGELFF. Here the CDR3 DNA reads TGCGCCAGCAGCCAGATAACAGGTGACACCGGGGAGCTGTTTTTT.

In regard to this clonotype: At one of its ends the junction is not consistent with the germline gene, which may arise from a read error. The V gene is TRBV12-3 or TRBV12-4, the J gene TRBJ1-3; D not resolved. This CDR3 is 15 amino acids long. This chain's CDR3 is CASSLRPRSGKTIYF. In DNA, the CDR3 is TGTGCCAGCAGTTTACGCCCCCGCTCTGGAAAAACCATATATTTT.